The 8 T cell receptor beta chains given below trace back to one sample, sequenced in a study of technical replicates of blood from a few donors. Generated by immunoSEQ multiplex PCR, the TCRdb table keeps only in-frame clones and is missing some. The profile shows roughly 81,000 clones, approximately 86% of them singletons. Sequences were obtained from PBMCs. The receptor source for this set is a human donor in good health. Some clones in this sample may be carry-over from other donors' samples.

This clone was seen only a few times. The chain is built from TRBV10-3 and TRBJ2-1; 7 nucleotides align to TRBD1. The germline V gene encodes CDR1 ENHRY and CDR2 SYGVKD. The V gene end was trimmed by 10 bases and the J gene end by 4 bases; junction bases not matched to a gene: 4. The CDR3 loop spans 12 amino acids. Here the CDR3 reads CASQTGYNEQFF. CDR3 nucleotide sequence: TGTGCCAGCCAGACAGGGTACAATGAGCAGTTCTTC.

CDR3 in amino acids: CASSLTGVGEQYF. The CDR3 DNA reads TGTGCCAGCAGTTTAACAGGGGTAGGAGAGCAGTACTTC. This chain links TRBV6-1 with TRBJ2-7; the match to TRBD1 covers 7 bases. This CDR3 has 13 amino acids. Trimming at V came to 5 bases and at J to 7 bases, leaving 8 bases not matched to a gene. Per germline, CDR1 MNHNS and CDR2 SASEGT.

As DNA, the CDR3 is TGTGCCAGCAGCCCGCGGACAGTCCGTCGGACCTACAATGAGCAGTTCTTC. Translating gives CASSPRTVRRTYNEQFF. The genes are TRBV7-9 and TRBJ2-1, with D possibly TRBD1 on 6 matching bases. In germline, CDR1 is SEHNR, CDR2 FQNEAQ (reference sequence). Trimming took off 5 bases at V and 2 bases at J, with 19 bases between the two ends. This CDR3 has 17 residues.

The chain is built from TRBV7-2 and TRBJ2-2, with 9 bases identical to TRBD2. CDR3 length: 15 residues. The germline CDR1 and CDR2 sequences are SGHTA and FQGNSA. V was pared by 6 bases and J by 5 bases, with 7 bases of the junction left unmatched. The CDR3 reads CASRQRLAATGELFF. The CDR3 nucleotides are TGTGCCAGCAGACAGAGACTAGCGGCAACCGGGGAGCTGTTTTTT.

The CDR3 nucleotides read TGTGCCAGCAGTGATCGGAGGGGTGGGGCTGAAGCTTTCTTT. Translating it yields CASSDRRGGAEAFF. The chain carries TRBV2 and TRBJ1-1; perhaps TRBD1 as D (5 bases). V was cut by 3 bases and J by 6 bases, with 14 bases left in between. In germline, CDR1 is SNHLY, CDR2 FYNNEI. The CDR3 covers 14 residues.

This clone was observed many times. The chain couples TRBV16 to TRBJ1-1; D is ambiguous. V gave up 8 bases and J gave up 1 base, with 14 bases separating them. The CDR3 contains 14 residues. The germline CDR1 and CDR2 sequences are KGHSY and FQNENV. CDR3 protein: CASARSQPNTEAFF. The CDR3, as DNA: TGTGCCAGCGCCAGGTCCCAGCCGAACACTGAAGCTTTCTTT.

J is TRBJ2-3 and V is TRBV4-3, with D unclear. Germline V gives CDR1 LGHNA, CDR2 YSLEER. This CDR3 is 13 amino acids long. The V end was cut by 0 bases, the J end by 6 bases, with 7 bases between. CDR3 loop: CASSQDGLDTQYF. The CDR3 DNA reads as TGCGCCAGCAGCCAAGACGGGTTGGATACGCAGTATTTT.

The chain joins TRBV29-1 to TRBJ1-2; 8 bases align to TRBD1. This CDR3 region has 12 residues. Germline V gene sequence: CDR1 SQVTM, CDR2 ANQGSEA. Trimming took 6 bases from V and 5 from J; bases not matched to a gene: 5. In DNA, the CDR3 is TGCAGCGTCACAGGGGGTTCTTATGGCTACACCTTC. It translates to CSVTGGSYGYTF.